A single sample gave rise to the 11 T cell receptor beta chains below, sequenced in a study of shared clonotypes between healthy human individuals (dated by TCRdb to 2020 to 2022). The receptor library was made with the immunoSEQ multiplex PCR assay. TCRdb's version of the immuneACCESS table is confined to in-frame rearrangements and falls short of the full clone set. An unresolved V gene accounts for under half of the shortfall where checked; the remainder is of unknown origin. The sample table shows more than 2 million clones, and over 85% are seen once. The ten largest make up 1% to 1.3% of the sample. CD8 naive samples were CD45RO-negative cells positively selected for CCR7, giving a CD45RA+CCR7+ population that excluded TemRA cells. Sequencing was carried out using naive CD8+ T cells sorted from blood. Interpreted using the paper, the cell subset or site label stands for: CD45RA+CCR7+. The receptor set was obtained from a man aged 18 to 30 in good health.

The V call is TRBV11-2, the J call TRBJ2-7; D gene ambiguous. Germline values: CDR1 SGHAT, CDR2 FQNNGV. This CDR3 is 12 amino acids long. Trimming removed 1 base from V and 5 bases from J, with 6 bases in between. The CDR3 loop is CASSLVWDEQYF. CDR3 nucleotide sequence: TGTGCCAGCAGCTTAGTTTGGGACGAGCAGTACTTC.

The V call is TRBV27, the J call TRBJ1-2; D is unresolved. The V gene's germline CDR1 is MNHEY and CDR2 SMNVEV (reference sequence). Between the trimmed V and J ends, which lost 8 bases and 4 bases, there was a span of 14 bases. This CDR3 comprises 13 residues. In DNA, the CDR3 is TGTGCCAGCTCCCCCTTGGAACCCTATGGCTACACCTTC. It specifies CASSPLEPYGYTF.

This rearrangement joins TRBV7-2 to TRBJ2-1, with D unresolved. The CDR3 consists of 13 residues. The germline V and J ends were trimmed by 10 bases and 3 bases, with 13 bases remaining between them. Per germline, CDR1 SGHTA and CDR2 FQGNSA. The DNA for the CDR3 is TGTGCCACCACCACCCTTCTCTACAATGAGCAGTTCTTC. Translation: CATTTLLYNEQFF. Supplemented by reference TRBV7-2 and TRBJ2-1, the full variable domain reads GAGVSQSPSNKVTEKGKDVELRCDPISGHTALYWYRQSLGQGLEFLIYFQGNSAPDKSGLPSDRFSAERTGGSVSTLTIQRTQQEDSAVYLCATTTLLYNEQFFGPGTRLTVL.

The gene calls are TRBV4-1 and TRBJ2-7; TRBD2 matches at 7 bases. This CDR3 comprises 15 residues. Germline V gene lookup returns CDR1 MGHRA and CDR2 YSYEKL. V trimming: 4 bases; J trimming: 3 bases; junction bases outside the gene matches: 9. The CDR3 spells CASSPRSGDLYEQYF. The DNA for the CDR3 is TGCGCCAGCAGCCCACGGAGCGGGGACCTCTACGAGCAGTACTTC.

A word on this clone: Different DNA sequences within this sample yield the same CDR3. The rearrangement links TRBV9 to TRBJ2-7, with 10 bases identical to TRBD2. CDR1 is SGDLS, CDR2 YYNGEE, per germline. J lost 0 bases, V lost 4 bases, and 4 bases had no gene match. The CDR3 runs 15 residues. CDR3 loop: CASSLSGGPSYEQYF. CDR3 DNA sequence: TGTGCCAGCAGCCTTAGCGGGGGGCCCTCCTACGAGCAGTACTTC.

V and J are TRBV6-5 and TRBJ1-2; D might be TRBD1 (5 bases). This CDR3 region has 14 residues. V was clipped by 2 bases and J by 4 bases, with 11 bases between them. Looked up from germline, CDR1 is MNHEY and CDR2 is SVGAGI. Here the CDR3 reads CASSYTQGVYGYTF. The CDR3 nucleotides are TGTGCCAGCAGTTACACGCAGGGTGTCTATGGCTACACCTTC.

With respect to this clone: The same CDR3 arises from other DNA sequences in this sample as well. The rearrangement uses TRBV19 and TRBJ2-1, with 8 nucleotides matching TRBD2. V was clipped by 4 bases and J by 3 bases; unmatched bases: 2. Germline V gene data show CDR1 as LNHDA and CDR2 as SQIVND (reference sequence). The CDR3 runs 14 residues. The CDR3: CASSTSGSYNEQFF. The CDR3 DNA reads TGTGCCAGTAGTACAAGCGGGAGCTACAATGAGCAGTTCTTC.

The J gene is TRBJ2-1, the V gene TRBV4-1; 10 nucleotides match TRBD2. This CDR3 region has 15 residues. Germline loops: CDR1 MGHRA, CDR2 YSYEKL. The V segment lost 3 bases and the J segment 6 bases; nucleotides outside the gene matches: 5. The CDR3 nucleotides read TGCGCCAGCAGCCATGACTGGACTAGCGGCAATGAGCAGTTCTTC. Protein product: CASSHDWTSGNEQFF.

The CDR3 sequence is CASSSQRGAQETQYF. The CDR3 coding sequence is TGTGCCAGCAGCTCGCAGCGGGGGGCCCAAGAGACCCAGTACTTC. The chain has TRBV7-9 and TRBJ2-5, with 9 positions matching TRBD2. Losses at the gene ends were 4 bases for V and 1 base for J; bases not matched to a gene: 4. The CDR3 is 15 residues long. Germline CDR1 is SEHNR and CDR2 is FQNEAQ (reference sequence).

V is TRBV5-6 and J is TRBJ2-7; 9 nucleotides match TRBD1. V trimming: 4 bases; J trimming: 2 bases; junction bases outside the gene matches: 10. Germline CDR1 SGHDT, CDR2 YYEEEE. The CDR3 has 16 residues. The CDR3: CASSGTGPGPTYEQYF. The CDR3 nucleotides are TGTGCCAGCAGCGGGACAGGGCCTGGCCCCACCTACGAGCAGTACTTC.

The CDR3 nucleotides read TGTGCCAGCAGTTTAACGCAGGGGTCCAACGTCCTGACTTTC. Encoded protein: CASSLTQGSNVLTF. The chain carries TRBV27 and TRBJ2-6, with D possibly being TRBD1 (6 bases). The CDR3 runs to 14 residues. Per germline, CDR1 MNHEY and CDR2 SMNVEV (reference sequence). V lost 2 bases to trimming and J lost 8 bases, with 10 bases between them.